This T cell receptor beta chain was obtained from a study of blood T cell repertoires in COVID-19. Study at large: COVID-19 samples, acute and convalescent, were from the United States, Italy and Spain. Sources were T cells, B-cell-depleted T cells, or PBMCs; the material itself was cDNA or gDNA.

Under the authors' procedure: Counts of nucleated cells, estimated from reference gene primer amplification, were obtained. The protocol was immunoSEQ multiplex PCR, while the TCRdb copy is restricted to in-frame clones and leaves out a portion. That table supplies the V and J calls and clone size; D and trimming were determined from the DNA. The sample lists over 300,000 clones, 90% occurring once. The CDR3 runs to 15 residues. Sequencing was performed on peripheral blood. The receptor was isolated from a man in his late teens or twenties with active or convalescent COVID-19. The genes are TRBV21-1 and TRBJ1-4; TRBD1 is the table's D call, not checked against the DNA. TRBV21-1 is listed as a pseudogene. CDR3 in DNA: TGTGCCAGCAGCAATCCGGGACAGATTAATGAAAAACTGTTTTTT. It yields the protein CASSNPGQINEKLFF.